The rows below give T cell receptor beta chains drawn from one sample of a study of T cell repertoires in cytomegalovirus infection. Via MiXCR, TCRdb re-called the reads, giving one row per CDR3 protein. The data hold hundreds of thousands of distinct CDR3 sequences, with about a sixth observed a single time. The sample was PBMCs. The origin of the receptors is a human donor in good health (CMV status not recorded). Some clones in this sample may be carry-over from other donors' samples. CDR3s include the opening cysteine and the closing phenylalanine or tryptophan. The D gene is left open where the match is weak. Part of the rows lack a size; the others show once, few, many or a class for expanded clones.

>TRBJ2-1|TRBV9|TRBD2|few
TGTGCCAGCAGCTTAGGGCCCGGGACTAGCGGGGGAGTACTAAACAATGAGCAGTTCTTC
CASSLGPGTSGGVLNNEQFF
>TRBJ2-1|TRBV9|TRBD2|NA
TGTGCCAGCAGCGTAGCCTCCCTAGCGGGGGTGTATGAGCAGTTCTTC
CASSVASLAGVYEQFF
>TRBJ1-6|TRBV6-1|NA|many
TGTGCCAGCAGTGAACGACAGACGAGCTCCTATAATTCACCCCTCCACTTT
CASSERQTSSYNSPLHF
>TRBJ2-5|TRBV6-8|NA|NA
TGTGCCAGCAGTTACCGCAGGTTACAAGAGACCCAGTACTTC
CASSYRRLQETQYF
>TRBJ2-7|TRBV12-3/TRBV12-4|TRBD2|NA
TGTGCCAGCAGTTTTGAGTGGACTAGCGGGGTCTACGAGCAGTACTTC
CASSFEWTSGVYEQYF
>TRBJ2-2|TRBV7-2|NA|many
TGTGCCAGCAGCACATACCTGACCCAGAACACCGGGGAGCTGTTTTTT
CASSTYLTQNTGELFF
>TRBJ2-7|TRBV6-8|TRBD1|NA
TGTGCCAGCAGTTCGGGGGGACAGGGGGCCCACGAGCAGTACTTC
CASSSGGQGAHEQYF
>TRBJ2-1|TRBV20-1|TRBD2|few
TGCAGTGCCCAGCGGGGGGTCTACAATGAGCAGTTCTTC
CSAQRGVYNEQFF
>TRBJ1-1|TRBV7-6|NA|many
TGTGCCAGCAGCTCTGACTCTAACACTGAAGCTTTCTTT
CASSSDSNTEAFF
>TRBJ1-1|TRBV29-1|TRBD1|NA
TGCAGTGGGGAGGGGGCAGATACTGAAGCTTTCTTT
CSGEGADTEAFF
>TRBJ2-2|TRBV7-3|NA|many
TGTGCCAGCAGCCCTCAGGGTCGGCCCGGGGAGCTGTTTTTT
CASSPQGRPGELFF
>TRBJ2-3|TRBV6-5|NA|many
TGTGCCAGCAGTTACGGGCCCCTAGATACGCAGTATTTT
CASSYGPLDTQYF
>TRBJ1-2|TRBV7-2|TRBD1|many
TGTGCCAGCAGCATCACAGGGGGCGCGGGCTATGGCTACACCTTC
CASSITGGAGYGYTF